This TCR beta chain is drawn from a study of T cell changes during pregnancy in multiple sclerosis. Some clones are missing from TCRdb's copy, which holds only in-frame ones; the method was immunoSEQ multiplex PCR. In the table there are about 36,000 clones, just over 90% of which are singletons. This clone was seen a handful of times. Trimming took 8 bases from V and 4 from J; bases not matched to a gene: 3. The CDR3 has 13 residues. Germline V gives CDR1 SEHNR, CDR2 FQNEAQ (reference sequence). The chain combines TRBV7-9 with TRBJ2-7, with TRBD1 matching over 12 bases. The sample here was CD4+ T cells from peripheral blood mononuclear cells, taken in the first trimester of pregnancy. The receptor's source is a female donor with multiple sclerosis, enrolled in a pregnancy study. In nucleotides, the CDR3 is TGTGCCAGCGGGACAGGGGGCGGGTACGAGCAGTACTTC. Translation: CASGTGGGYEQYF.